This T cell receptor beta chain was captured in a study of cytomegalovirus exposure and HLA in healthy donors. Overall study context: It was reported in a later analysis that the same platform had been used for the 110 or so validation repertoires as for the roughly 670 first-cohort repertoires.

Study conclusions and caveats: Associated with cytomegalovirus, according to the listing, were 150 to 200 TCR beta chains. While the bulk of TCR sequences proved rare, some public TCRs turned up in many donors.

Method: immunoSEQ multiplex PCR; TCRdb's copy keeps in-frame clones and lacks some. Of some 86,000 clones in the sample, 80% to 95% were seen once. As for this clone: Its target is unknown.

This CDR3 contains 14 residues. Deletions cut 0 bases from V and 4 bases from J, with 9 bases between. CDR1 MNHNY and CDR2 SVGAGI come from the germline V gene (reference sequence). The sequence was collected from a young woman in good health and CMV-seronegative. Sequencing was done on a sample of PBMCs. The V gene is TRBV6-6, the J gene TRBJ1-2; TRBD1 is a possible D gene (5 bases). In DNA, the CDR3 is TGTGCCAGCAGTTACTCTGCGGGACCCTATGGCTACACCTTC. Translating it yields CASSYSAGPYGYTF.